This entry concerns a single TCR beta chain. TCRdb's table, derived via immunoSEQ multiplex PCR, lists solely in-frame clones and lacks some. The data hold roughly 29,000 clones, with approximately 92% observed a single time. CDR1 SEHNR and CDR2 FQNEAQ come from the germline V gene (reference sequence). The CDR3 spans 14 residues. Trimming shortened V by 3 bases and J by 5 bases, and 13 bases separated the two germline ends. The data stem from a study of T cell changes during pregnancy in multiple sclerosis. The rearrangement links TRBV7-9 to TRBJ1-2; possible D gene TRBD1, 6 bases. This specimen consisted of CD8+ T cells from peripheral blood mononuclear cells, obtained before pregnancy. This TCR was recovered from a female donor with multiple sclerosis, enrolled in a pregnancy study. CDR3 protein: CASSFSGQGYGYTF. The CDR3 DNA follows: TGTGCCAGCAGCTTCTCTGGGCAGGGGTATGGCTACACCTTC.